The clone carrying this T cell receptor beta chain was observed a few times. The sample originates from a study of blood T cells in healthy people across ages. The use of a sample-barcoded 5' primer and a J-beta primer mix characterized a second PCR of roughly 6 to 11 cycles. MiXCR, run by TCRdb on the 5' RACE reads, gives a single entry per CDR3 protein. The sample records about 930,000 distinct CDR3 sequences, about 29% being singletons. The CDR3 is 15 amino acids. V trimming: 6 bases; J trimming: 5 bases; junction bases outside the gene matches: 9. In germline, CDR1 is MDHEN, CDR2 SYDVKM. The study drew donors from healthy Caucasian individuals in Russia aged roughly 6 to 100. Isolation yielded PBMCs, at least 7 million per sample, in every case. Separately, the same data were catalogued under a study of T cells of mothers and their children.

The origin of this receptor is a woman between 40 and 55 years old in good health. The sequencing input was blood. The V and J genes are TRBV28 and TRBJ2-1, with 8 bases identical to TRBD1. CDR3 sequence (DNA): TGTGCCAGCAGACGTCACGGGGACAGGAACAATGAGCAGTTCTTC. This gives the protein CASRRHGDRNNEQFF.